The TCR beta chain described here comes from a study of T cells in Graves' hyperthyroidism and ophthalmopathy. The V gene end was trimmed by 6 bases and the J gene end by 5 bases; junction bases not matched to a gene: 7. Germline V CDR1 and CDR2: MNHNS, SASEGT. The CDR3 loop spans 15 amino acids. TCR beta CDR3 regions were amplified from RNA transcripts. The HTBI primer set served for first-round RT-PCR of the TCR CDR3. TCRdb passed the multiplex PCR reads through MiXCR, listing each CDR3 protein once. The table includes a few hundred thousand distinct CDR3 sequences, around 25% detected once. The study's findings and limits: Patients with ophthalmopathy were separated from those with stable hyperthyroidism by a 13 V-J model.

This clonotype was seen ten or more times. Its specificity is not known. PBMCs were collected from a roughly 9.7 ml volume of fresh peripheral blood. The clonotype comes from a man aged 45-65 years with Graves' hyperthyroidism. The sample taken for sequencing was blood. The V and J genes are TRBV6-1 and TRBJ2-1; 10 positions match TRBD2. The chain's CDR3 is CASRDLAGVDNEQFF. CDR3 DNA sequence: TGTGCCAGCAGAGACCTAGCGGGAGTAGACAATGAGCAGTTCTTC.